These 28 T cell receptor beta chains were sequenced from one sample in a study of blood T cell repertoires in COVID-19. Assay used: immunoSEQ multiplex PCR; TCRdb lists only in-frame clones, some missing. The sample has some 65,000 clones, roughly 92% seen once; the top ten hold approximately 2.9%. The sample comprised peripheral blood. These receptors originate from a man in his 70s with active COVID-19.

The chain couples TRBV7-2 to TRBJ2-1; no reliable D call. CDR3 length: 15 amino acids. V lost 0 bases and J 6 bases, leaving 12 bases between the germline ends. Germline V lookup: CDR1 SGHTA, CDR2 FQGNSA. CDR3 sequence: CASSLAGEVPNEQFF. In nucleotides, the CDR3 is TGTGCCAGCAGCTTAGCGGGTGAGGTCCCCAATGAGCAGTTCTTC.

J is TRBJ2-5 and V is TRBV2; D gene uncertain. The V end was cut by 4 bases, the J end by 4 bases, with 4 bases between. The CDR3 covers 11 residues. Germline CDR1 SNHLY, CDR2 FYNNEI. CDR3 sequence reads: CASSVSETQYF. CDR3 sequence (DNA): TGTGCCAGCAGTGTATCAGAGACCCAGTACTTC.

The J gene is TRBJ2-5, the V gene TRBV6-6, with 13 bases aligning to TRBD2. Germline V gene data show CDR1 as MNHNY and CDR2 as SVGAGI (reference sequence). V gave up 6 bases and J gave up 3 bases; unmatched junction bases: 19. There are 20 residues in the CDR3. The DNA of the CDR3 is TGTGCCAGCAGCCAGATCGCATTGTCCCGACTAGCGGGGGGAAAAGAGACCCAGTACTTC. Its translation is CASSQIALSRLAGGKETQYF.

The J gene is TRBJ2-1, the V gene TRBV3-1 (or the pseudogene TRBV3-2); TRBD2 matches at 9 bases. Germline V lookup: CDR1 LGHDT, CDR2 YNNKEL (reference sequence). The V segment lost 5 bases and the J segment 3 bases; nucleotides outside the gene matches: 5. The CDR3 contains 15 residues. This CDR3 is CASSGSGGLYNEQFF. As DNA, the CDR3 is TGTGCCAGCAGCGGTAGCGGGGGCCTCTACAATGAGCAGTTCTTC.

This sequence joins TRBV19 and TRBJ2-7, with TRBD1 matching 9 bases. V was clipped by 8 bases and J by 7 bases; unmatched bases: 9. This CDR3 has 13 residues. In germline, CDR1 is LNHDA, CDR2 SQIVND (reference sequence). Written as DNA, the CDR3 is TGTGCCAGTGGAGGGGACAGGGTGTATGAGCAGTACTTC. Protein sequence: CASGGDRVYEQYF.

V usage is TRBV3-1 (or the pseudogene TRBV3-2) and J usage is TRBJ2-7, with a possible D match to TRBD1 (6 bases). V was trimmed by 6 bases and J by 3 bases, leaving 12 bases between them. The CDR3 consists of 13 residues. CDR1 and CDR2 from the germline V gene are LGHDT and YNNKEL (reference sequence). The CDR3 DNA reads as TGTGCCAGCAGGCAGGGGAAAAGCTACGAGCAGTACTTC. This sequence encodes CASRQGKSYEQYF.

The chain couples TRBV5-5 to TRBJ2-3, with 7 bases matching TRBD2. The CDR3 length is 16 residues. Germline CDR1 reads SGHKS; CDR2 reads YYEKEE (reference sequence). The V and J ends lost 1 base and 0 bases, in that order; junction bases with no gene match: 5. The CDR3 reads CASSLQASGSTDTQYF. The CDR3 DNA reads TGTGCCAGCAGCTTGCAGGCTAGCGGAAGCACAGATACGCAGTATTTT.

This clone was seen only once. The chain employs TRBV10-3 and TRBJ1-4; possible D gene TRBD1, 6 bases. The CDR3 is made up of 14 amino acids. Deletions cut 10 bases from V and 4 bases from J, with 16 bases between. Germline V gives CDR1 ENHRY, CDR2 SYGVKD. The CDR3 nucleotides read TGTGCCACAACAAAAACAGGGTTTAATGAAAAACTGTTTTTT. Translation: CATTKTGFNEKLFF.

The V call is TRBV5-1, the J call TRBJ1-6; TRBD1 might be the D (6 bases). Germline V gene lookup returns CDR1 SGHRS and CDR2 YFSETQ. Trimming left V 0 bases short and J 7 bases short, with 11 bases between. The CDR3 spans 15 residues. CDR3: CASSLGGGGNSPLHF. CDR3 coding DNA: TGCGCCAGCAGCTTGGGTGGGGGCGGCAATTCACCCCTCCACTTT.

The chain links TRBV6-1 to TRBJ1-6; TRBD1 is a possible D gene (5 bases). Germline V gene data show CDR1 as MNHNS and CDR2 as SASEGT. The CDR3 is 14 residues long. V lost 2 bases and J 6 bases, leaving 8 bases between the germline ends. The DNA of the CDR3 is TGTGCCAGCAGTGAACGGCAGGGTAATTCACCCCTCCACTTT. Translating it yields CASSERQGNSPLHF.

The DNA for the CDR3 is TGTGCCAGCAGCTGGGCCCCTAGCGGGGGGAGCACAGATACGCAGTATTTT. This encodes CASSWAPSGGSTDTQYF. The chain combines TRBV5-6 with TRBJ2-3; 11 bases are a match to TRBD2. The junction had 6 bases not matched to a gene; V was cut back by 3 bases and J by 0 bases. This CDR3 has 17 residues. The germline CDR1 and CDR2 sequences are SGHDT and YYEEEE.

The chain combines TRBV3-1 (or the pseudogene TRBV3-2) with TRBJ1-4, with 7 bases identical to TRBD1. Germline values: CDR1 LGHDT, CDR2 YNNKEL (reference sequence). With V trimmed by 3 bases and J by 4 bases, 5 bases remained unmatched. The CDR3 spans 15 residues. The CDR3 DNA reads as TGTGCCAGCAGCCAGGGGGACAGCTATAATGAAAAACTGTTTTTT. It encodes CASSQGDSYNEKLFF.

This rearrangement joins TRBV3-1 (or the pseudogene TRBV3-2) to TRBJ1-1, with D possibly TRBD1 on 6 matching bases. CDR1 is LGHDT and CDR2 is YNNKEL in the germline V gene (reference sequence). V lost 4 bases to trimming and J lost 1 base, with 10 bases between them. This CDR3 is 14 amino acids long. The CDR3 coding sequence is TGTGCCAGCAGCCCACAGGGACAGAACACTGAAGCTTTCTTT. Translated, it gives CASSPQGQNTEAFF.

The rearrangement links TRBV7-9 to TRBJ1-6, with a possible D match to TRBD1 (5 bases). This CDR3 is 18 amino acids long. Per germline, CDR1 SEHNR and CDR2 FQNEAQ (reference sequence). Trimming took off 5 bases at V and 2 bases at J, with 19 bases between the two ends. CDR3 sequence reads: CASSAGAGPGAYNSPLHF. The CDR3 DNA follows: TGTGCCAGCAGCGCCGGGGCGGGACCGGGGGCCTATAATTCACCCCTCCACTTT. Full variable domain (missing parts from reference TRBV7-9 and TRBJ1-6): DTGVSQNPRHKITKRGQNVTFRCDPISEHNRLYWYRQTLGQGPEFLTYFQNEAQLEKSRLLSDRFSAERPKGSFSTLEIQRTEQGDSAMYLCASSAGAGPGAYNSPLHFGNGTRLTVT.

The chain couples TRBV15 to TRBJ1-1, with D possibly TRBD1 on 5 matching bases. V gave up 0 bases and J gave up 6 bases, with 17 bases separating them. CDR1 is LNHNV, CDR2 YYDKDF, per germline (reference sequence). The CDR3 extends over 16 amino acids. This CDR3 reads CATSRERTGEGSEAFF. As DNA, the CDR3 is TGTGCCACCAGCAGAGAACGTACAGGAGAAGGATCTGAAGCTTTCTTT.

This clone was counted only a few times. The chain couples TRBV7-2 to TRBJ1-1; D ambiguous. With 5 bases removed from V and 11 bases from J, the gap between germline ends came to 15 bases. CDR1 and CDR2 from the germline V gene are SGHTA and FQGNSA. The CDR3 extends over 12 amino acids. CDR3 protein: CASSPQHGEAFF. CDR3 nucleotides: TGTGCCAGCAGCCCTCAACACGGAGAGGCTTTCTTT.

The genes are TRBV27 and TRBJ2-3; TRBD1 might be the D (5 bases). The CDR3 consists of 14 residues. Trimming pared 6 bases from V and 4 bases from J, leaving 14 bases between. Looked up from germline, CDR1 is MNHEY and CDR2 is SMNVEV (reference sequence). The DNA of the CDR3 is TGTGCCAGCAGGCCCAGGGTTGGAGCAGATACGCAGTATTTT. As protein: CASRPRVGADTQYF.

The chain recombines TRBV19 with TRBJ1-2, with D uncertain. Deletions cut 4 bases from V and 3 bases from J, with 15 bases between. CDR1 is LNHDA, CDR2 SQIVND, per germline (reference sequence). The CDR3 runs to 15 residues. The CDR3 region is CASSTTAGGYYGYTF. The CDR3 nucleotides read TGTGCCAGTAGTACAACAGCGGGTGGGTACTATGGCTACACCTTC.

CDR3 sequence: CASSLVSGRDQPQHF. Written as DNA, the CDR3 is TGTGCCAGCAGCTTGGTGTCAGGGCGCGATCAGCCCCAGCATTTT. The rearrangement joins TRBV5-6 to TRBJ1-5, with D possibly being TRBD1 (5 bases). The CDR3 length is 15 residues. Trimming took off 0 bases at V and 5 bases at J, with 12 bases between the two ends. CDR1 SGHDT and CDR2 YYEEEE come from the germline V gene.

The chain employs TRBV24-1 and TRBJ2-2; TRBD1 is a possible D gene (5 bases). V lost 3 bases and J 1 base, leaving 8 bases between the germline ends. Per germline, CDR1 KGHDR and CDR2 SFDVKD. The CDR3 contains 15 residues. DNA of the CDR3: TGTGCCACCAGTGATCCTGGACAGAACACCGGGGAGCTGTTTTTT. It yields the protein CATSDPGQNTGELFF.

The chain carries TRBV6-2 or TRBV6-3 and TRBJ1-2; D unresolved. The CDR3 length is 19 residues. The V end lost 0 bases, the J end lost 3 bases, and 23 bases lay between the germline ends. CDR1 and CDR2 (germline): MNHEY, SVGEGT. In nucleotides, the CDR3 is TGTGCCAGCAGTTACTCCGGTTGTGGAGGCTCGGAACGGGACTATGGCTACACCTTC. This translates into CASSYSGCGGSERDYGYTF.

The rearrangement links TRBV27 to TRBJ2-7; TRBD2 might be the D (5 bases). The CDR3 loop spans 18 amino acids. The germline gives CDR1 MNHEY, CDR2 SMNVEV (reference sequence). Trimming cost V 2 bases and J 1 base, with 21 bases left between them. CDR3 in amino acids: CASSLRLLAGGPSYEQYF. The CDR3 DNA is TGTGCCAGCAGTTTACGTCTTTTGGCAGGCGGGCCTTCCTACGAGCAGTACTTC.

This chain joins TRBV9 and TRBJ2-3; tentative D call: TRBD1 (7 bases). The V gene's germline CDR1 is SGDLS and CDR2 YYNGEE. The length of the CDR3 is 15 residues. Trimming stripped 0 bases from V and 4 bases from J, with 12 bases between. CDR3 residues: CASSVDRGGPDTQYF. For the CDR3, the DNA is TGTGCCAGCAGCGTAGACAGGGGAGGCCCAGATACGCAGTATTTT.

The chain joins TRBV7-9 to TRBJ1-1; the D is unclear. V gave up 5 bases and J gave up 11 bases, with 24 bases separating them. The CDR3 runs to 15 residues. Germline-derived CDR1 and CDR2 are SEHNR and FQNEAQ (reference sequence). This CDR3 is CASSHAWRAGMLAFF. As DNA, the CDR3 is TGTGCCAGCAGCCACGCCTGGCGGGCCGGGATGTTGGCTTTCTTT.

The V call is TRBV16, the J call TRBJ2-6, with 7 nucleotides matching TRBD1. There are 19 residues in the CDR3. Germline V gene data show CDR1 as KGHSY and CDR2 as FQNENV. V gave up 1 base and J gave up 1 base; unmatched junction bases: 10. CDR3: CASSQFRDRVKSGANVLTF. CDR3 sequence (DNA): TGTGCCAGCAGCCAATTCCGAGACAGGGTGAAATCTGGGGCCAACGTCCTGACTTTC.

V gene TRBV19 combines with J gene TRBJ1-5; a weak D match, TRBD1 (5 bases). Trimming removed 4 bases from V and 0 bases from J, with 10 bases in between. Germline V gene lookup returns CDR1 LNHDA and CDR2 SQIVND (reference sequence). The CDR3 extends over 15 amino acids. CDR3 sequence: CASSTDGGSNQPQHF. The CDR3 DNA sequence: TGTGCCAGTAGTACCGACGGGGGTAGCAATCAGCCCCAGCATTTT.

V usage is TRBV5-1 and J usage is TRBJ2-1; 9 bases align to TRBD1. This CDR3 contains 15 residues. CDR1 is SGHRS and CDR2 is YFSETQ in the germline V gene. J lost 8 bases, V lost 4 bases, and 10 bases had no gene match. CDR3 bases: TGCGCCAGCAGCCCTACAGGGGGCAGGAGAGATGAGCAGTTCTTC. Its protein is CASSPTGGRRDEQFF.

The chain carries TRBV19 and TRBJ2-2, with D unclear. The CDR3 has 12 residues. Germline CDR1 LNHDA, CDR2 SQIVND (reference sequence). Trimming took 4 bases from V and 5 from J, leaving 5 bases between them. The CDR3 DNA reads as TGTGCCAGTAGTACCCAAACCGGGGAGCTGTTTTTT. This gives the protein CASSTQTGELFF.